A selection of T cell receptor beta chains follows, all from one sample in a study of blood T cell repertoires in COVID-19. Produced via immunoSEQ multiplex PCR; TCRdb's table is partial and in-frame only. Here the sample spans under 200,000 clones, 80% to 85% being singletons. Sequencing was performed on peripheral blood. The receptors shown here come from a human donor with acute or convalescent COVID-19. The donor label of this sample is uncertain. The CDR3 runs from the conserved cysteine through the conserved F or W. The D gene is left open where the match is weak. For some rows the clone size is stated as once, few or many, or as a class when expanded; others skip it.

abundance	d_gene	v_gene	j_gene	CDR3nt	CDR3aa
-	TRBD2	TRBV30	TRBJ2-5	TGTGCCTGGGGGGGACTAGCTAAAGAGACCCAGTACTTC	CAWGGLAKETQYF
-	-	TRBV18	TRBJ1-1	TGTGCCAGCTCACCACCAACGGTAAACACTGAAGCTTTCTTT	CASSPPTVNTEAFF
-	-	TRBV30	TRBJ1-5	TGTGCCTGGAGTGCCCTCGGGTTGGTTCAGCCCCAGCATTTT	CAWSALGLVQPQHF
-	-	TRBV4-2	TRBJ2-2	TGTGCCAGCAGCCAAGATATGGCAGCGAACACCGGGGAGCTGTTTTTT	CASSQDMAANTGELFF
-	TRBD2	TRBV2	TRBJ2-2	TGTGCCAGCACCCCAAGCGGGGGGGCCGGGGAGCTGTTTTTT	CASTPSGGAGELFF
-	TRBD2	TRBV3-1/TRBV3-2	TRBJ2-3	TGTGCCAGCAGCCGAACTAGCGGGTCCACAGATACGCAGTATTTT	CASSRTSGSTDTQYF
-	-	TRBV3-1/TRBV3-2	TRBJ2-6	TGTGCCAGCAGCCAAGAAGGAGGTGGAGCTGGGGCCAACGTCCTGACTTTC	CASSQEGGGAGANVLTF
-	-	TRBV7-9	TRBJ1-1	TGTGCCAGCAGCCCCCGAAGCGACACTGAAGCTTTCTTT	CASSPRSDTEAFF
-	-	TRBV27	TRBJ1-6	TGTGCCAGCAGTTTATCGCGGGGGAATAATTCACCCCTCCACTTT	CASSLSRGNNSPLHF
-	-	TRBV11-2	TRBJ1-2	TGTGCCAGCAGCTCCCCGGGACTACGAGGTGGCTACACCTTC	CASSSPGLRGGYTF
-	-	TRBV19	TRBJ1-1	TGTGCCAGTAGCCCGTCCGGTCGGGGGGCCACTGAAGCTTTCTTT	CASSPSGRGATEAFF
-	-	TRBV12-3/TRBV12-4	TRBJ1-5	TGTGCCAGCAGTCCCATCGACAGCCAGCCCCAGCATTTT	CASSPIDSQPQHF
once	TRBD1	TRBV7-9	TRBJ1-1	TGTGCCAGCAGCACACGAGGACAGGCGGGCACTGAAGCTTTCTTT	CASSTRGQAGTEAFF
-	TRBD2	TRBV9	TRBJ2-1	TGTGCCAGCAGCGTACCGGTACTAGCGGGGCCGAATGAGCAGTTCTTC	CASSVPVLAGPNEQFF
-	TRBD1	TRBV19	TRBJ1-4	TGTGCCAGTAGTACAGGGGGCTACGAAAAACTGTTTTTT	CASSTGGYEKLFF
-	-	TRBV7-2	TRBJ1-5	TGTGCCAGCAGCCAGGGAGTGGGGGGTAGTCAGCCCCAGCATTTT	CASSQGVGGSQPQHF
-	-	TRBV19	TRBJ1-6	TGTGCCAGTAGTATATCTCAACGAGGGGGTGGTAATTCACCCCTCCACTTT	CASSISQRGGGNSPLHF